This entry describes one T cell receptor beta chain. Full-length variable regions came from constant-region reverse primers plus semi-nested Nested Universal Primer A PCR. TCRdb called the 5' RACE reads again in MiXCR, with one record for every CDR3 protein. Of fewer than 75,000 distinct CDR3 sequences in the sample, less than 30% were seen once. Tregs were sorted as CD4+CD25+CD127-/low cells. After removal of 0 bases from V and 3 bases from J, the junction contained 6 bases not matched to a gene. The CDR3 is 16 amino acids. Germline CDR1 is SNHLY and CDR2 is FYNNEI. The chain is built from TRBV2 and TRBJ1-2, with 8 bases lining up with TRBD1. The TCR comes from a female donor with breast cancer. The sample was tumor-infiltrating Tregs sorted from the breast tumor. CDR3 in DNA: TGTGCCAGCAGTGAAGCGCTTGGACAGGGCGACTATGGCTACACCTTC. The encoded protein is CASSEALGQGDYGYTF.